The 24 T cell receptor beta chains presented below share a single source sample, sequenced in a study of cytomegalovirus exposure and HLA in healthy donors. PCR was performed using 60 Vbeta and 13 Jbeta primers. Produced via immunoSEQ multiplex PCR; TCRdb's table is partial and in-frame only. This repertoire shows around 300,000 clones, around 66% found once; its top ten account for roughly 2.4%. Sequencing input: PBMCs. The receptors shown here come from a female donor in good health and CMV-seronegative.

The count of this clone is one. The V and J genes are TRBV18 and TRBJ1-1; D might be TRBD1 (5 bases). The V end lost 3 bases, the J end lost 5 bases, and 16 bases lay between the germline ends. Germline V lookup: CDR1 KGHSH, CDR2 LQKENI. This CDR3 comprises 15 residues. CDR3 nucleotides: TGTGCCAGCTCACCGGAGGGGACTCATGGGACTGAAGCTTTCTTT. Protein sequence: CASSPEGTHGTEAFF. Full variable domain (outside the CDR3, taken from reference TRBV18 and TRBJ1-1): NAGVMQNPRHLVRRRGQEARLRCSPMKGHSHVYWYRQLPEEGLKFMVYLQKENIIDESGMPKERFSAEFPKEGPSILRIQQVVRGDSAAYFCASSPEGTHGTEAFFGQGTRLTVV.

The chain couples TRBV5-6 to TRBJ1-1; D gene unclear. The CDR3 is made up of 11 amino acids. The V gene's germline CDR1 is SGHDT and CDR2 YYEEEE. Trimming removed 1 base at V and 8 bases at J, with 6 bases between. CDR3 in amino acids: CASSLNTEAFF. The CDR3 DNA reads as TGTGCCAGCAGCTTGAATACAGAAGCTTTCTTT.

The genes are TRBV15 and TRBJ2-7; D possibly corresponds to TRBD1 (5 bases). Germline CDR1 and CDR2: LNHNV and YYDKDF (reference sequence). Trimming removed 5 bases at V and 6 bases at J, with 8 bases between. The CDR3 totals 11 residues. Written as DNA, the CDR3 is TGTGCCACCAGCTTAGACAGCGAGCAGTACTTC. The encoded protein is CATSLDSEQYF.

This chain links TRBV11-1 with TRBJ2-7, with a tentative D call TRBD1 (6 bases). V shed 1 base and J shed 3 bases, with 13 bases lying between them. Germline loops: CDR1 SGHAT, CDR2 FQDESV (reference sequence). The CDR3 covers 15 residues. The CDR3 protein is CASSLVSGVSYEQYF. CDR3 DNA sequence: TGTGCCAGCAGCTTAGTGTCAGGGGTGAGCTACGAGCAGTACTTC.

CDR3 coding DNA: TGTGCCAGCAGTCGAGACTCCTACAATGAGCAGTTCTTC. Translation: CASSRDSYNEQFF. The genes are TRBV5-4 and TRBJ2-1; D is ambiguous. This CDR3 has 13 residues. Germline CDR1 is SGHNT and CDR2 is YYREEE (reference sequence). V was shortened by 5 bases and J by 0 bases, with 6 bases between the two germline ends.

This chain joins TRBV6-1 and TRBJ2-1; 11 nucleotides line up with TRBD2. Germline loops: CDR1 MNHNS, CDR2 SASEGT. The CDR3 totals 17 residues. With V trimmed by 4 bases and J by 2 bases, 7 bases remained unmatched. In nucleotides, the CDR3 is TGTGCCAGCAGTGCCCGTAGCGGGAGGGGCGCCTACAATGAGCAGTTCTTC. It specifies CASSARSGRGAYNEQFF.

J is TRBJ1-5 and V is TRBV4-1, with no clear D. The V gene lost 4 bases and the J gene lost 4 bases, with 11 bases spanning the gap. This CDR3 is 14 amino acids long. Germline V gene lookup returns CDR1 MGHRA and CDR2 YSYEKL. CDR3 sequence (DNA): TGCGCCAGCAGCCGAACCGGGGTGAATCAGCCCCAGCATTTT. Translation gives CASSRTGVNQPQHF.

The V gene is TRBV28, the J gene TRBJ2-2; D not certain. Looked up from germline, CDR1 is MDHEN and CDR2 is SYDVKM. V was cut by 1 base and J by 5 bases, with 11 bases left in between. The CDR3 totals 15 residues. The DNA of the CDR3 is TGTGCCAGCAGTTTATCGGTTTCCGGGACCGGGGAGCTGTTTTTT. It yields the protein CASSLSVSGTGELFF.

This chain joins TRBV21-1 and TRBJ2-1; TRBD2, the table's D call, was not compared with the DNA. TRBV21-1 is listed as a pseudogene. This CDR3 region has 16 residues. CDR3: CAGVAGGPRWHNEQFF. CDR3 sequence (DNA): TGTGCCGGGGTGGCGGGAGGGCCTAGGTGGCACAATGAGCAGTTCTTC.

V usage is TRBV28 and J usage is TRBJ2-1; TRBD2 might be the D (5 bases). V was trimmed by 6 bases and J by 10 bases, leaving 19 bases between them. CDR1 and CDR2 (germline): MDHEN, SYDVKM. The CDR3 loop spans 14 amino acids. CDR3 protein: CASSRPWAGNEQFF. DNA of the CDR3: TGTGCCAGCAGCAGACCATGGGCGGGCAACGAGCAGTTCTTC.

The chain combines TRBV11-2 with TRBJ2-1, with 9 positions matching TRBD2. V lost 3 bases and J lost 7; bases outside the gene matches: 13. Per the germline V gene, CDR1 is SGHAT and CDR2 is FQNNGV. The CDR3 spans 17 residues. The CDR3 DNA reads as TGTGCCAGCAGCTTTAAGAGACCTAGCGGGGCCTGGAATGAGCAGTTCTTC. It encodes CASSFKRPSGAWNEQFF.

The chain has TRBV7-9 and TRBJ2-7, with 7 bases fitting TRBD1. Germline assignment: CDR1 SEHNR and CDR2 FQNEAQ (reference sequence). CDR3 size: 14 residues. The junction had 5 bases not matched to a gene; V was cut back by 4 bases and J by 2 bases. Here the CDR3 reads CASSYQGGAYEQYF. In DNA, the CDR3 is TGTGCCAGCAGCTACCAAGGGGGCGCCTACGAGCAGTACTTC.

The rearrangement links TRBV6-5 to TRBJ2-7, with TRBD2 identical over 12 bases. V gave up 5 bases and J gave up 2 bases; unmatched junction bases: 1. The CDR3 has 14 amino acids. Germline CDR1 reads MNHEY; CDR2 reads SVGAGI. The CDR3 here is CASSRLAGAYEQYF. In nucleotides, the CDR3 is TGTGCCAGCAGTAGACTAGCGGGAGCCTACGAGCAGTACTTC.

The chain recombines TRBV2 with TRBJ1-2; no firm D call. This CDR3 region has 13 residues. CDR1 and CDR2 (germline): SNHLY, FYNNEI. The V gene lost 7 bases and the J gene lost 2 bases, with 11 bases spanning the gap. CDR3 protein: CASTREENYGYTF. The CDR3 coding sequence is TGTGCCAGCACCCGGGAGGAGAACTATGGCTACACCTTC.

This chain joins TRBV10-3 and TRBJ2-5; 7 bases line up with TRBD2. The germline V gene encodes CDR1 ENHRY and CDR2 SYGVKD. V shed 4 bases, J shed 0 bases, and the junction held 5 bases outside the gene matches. This CDR3 has 15 amino acids. As DNA, the CDR3 is TGTGCCATCAGTGGGGGCGGGAGCAACCAAGAGACCCAGTACTTC. Protein: CAISGGGSNQETQYF.

The chain recombines TRBV25-1 with TRBJ2-1; D may be TRBD2 (6 bases). V lost 10 bases, J lost 3 bases, and 19 bases lay in between. The CDR3 has 15 amino acids. Germline-derived CDR1 and CDR2 are MGHDK and SYGVNS. The CDR3 DNA is TGTGCCACTGCGGTTAGCGGCCGCATCTACAATGAGCAGTTCTTC. Encoded protein: CATAVSGRIYNEQFF.

This chain connects TRBV7-9 to TRBJ1-4; 8 bases match TRBD1. This CDR3 comprises 17 residues. The junction had 12 bases not matched to a gene; V was cut back by 2 bases and J by 7 bases. The germline V gene has CDR1 SEHNR and CDR2 FQNEAQ (reference sequence). Here the CDR3 DNA reads TGTGCCAGCAGCTTACGCTCTACAGGGGGGATGAGTGAAAAACTGTTTTTT. It is translated as CASSLRSTGGMSEKLFF.

This chain links TRBV19 with TRBJ2-1, with 8 bases matching TRBD2. V lost 3 bases and J lost 6; bases outside the gene matches: 7. The CDR3 consists of 15 residues. In germline, CDR1 is LNHDA, CDR2 SQIVND (reference sequence). The CDR3 sequence: CASSMISGIRNEQFF. In DNA form, the CDR3 reads TGTGCCAGTAGTATGATTAGCGGGATTCGCAATGAGCAGTTCTTC. The full variable domain, its missing parts supplied by reference TRBV19 and TRBJ2-1, is DGGITQSPKYLFRKEGQNVTLSCEQNLNHDAMYWYRQDPGQGLRLIYYSQIVNDFQKGDIAEGYSVSREKKESFPLTVTSAQKNPTAFYLCASSMISGIRNEQFFGPGTRLTVL.

This clone was seen a handful of times. The chain couples TRBV9 to TRBJ2-1; D possibly corresponds to TRBD1 (5 bases). CDR3 length equals 13 residues. V was trimmed by 8 bases and J by 1 base, leaving 10 bases between them. Germline lookup yields CDR1 SGDLS and CDR2 YYNGEE. The CDR3 bases are TGTGCCAGTGGCAGGGATTCCTACAATGAGCAGTTCTTC. Its translation: CASGRDSYNEQFF.

The V gene is TRBV20-1, the J gene TRBJ2-7; TRBD2 might be the D (6 bases). With 6 bases removed from V and 0 bases from J, the gap between germline ends came to 6 bases. Germline loops: CDR1 DFQATT, CDR2 SNEGSKA (reference sequence). The CDR3 spans 11 residues. The CDR3 DNA reads TGCAGTGCCGGGAGCTCCTACGAGCAGTACTTC. This encodes CSAGSSYEQYF.

This chain joins TRBV5-1 and TRBJ2-3; D is ambiguous. Deletions cut 3 bases from V and 5 bases from J, with 7 bases between. Germline assignment: CDR1 SGHRS and CDR2 YFSETQ. This CDR3 has 12 amino acids. The CDR3 sequence is CASSSPVDTQYF. The CDR3 DNA reads as TGCGCCAGCAGCTCTCCCGTAGATACGCAGTATTTT.

J is TRBJ1-2 and V is TRBV4-2, with D possibly being TRBD1 (6 bases). This CDR3 is built from 17 residues. V lost 1 base and J lost 4, with 19 bases in between. Germline values: CDR1 LGHNA, CDR2 YNFKEQ. CDR3 coding DNA: TGTGCCAGCAGCCAAGGCGTCTCCACAGGGCATTCCTATGGCTACACCTTC. It codes for CASSQGVSTGHSYGYTF.

The V call is TRBV5-1, the J call TRBJ1-2, with 8 positions matching TRBD1. Looked up from germline, CDR1 is SGHRS and CDR2 is YFSETQ. The CDR3 contains 12 residues. After removal of 4 bases from V and 6 bases from J, the junction contained 2 bases not matched to a gene. In DNA, the CDR3 is TGCGCCAGCAGCGAGACAGGGGATGGCTACACCTTC. Encoded protein: CASSETGDGYTF.

The J gene is TRBJ1-1, the V gene TRBV6-5; a possible D gene is TRBD1 (6 bases). Trimming removed 7 bases from V and 5 bases from J, with 20 bases in between. There are 15 residues in the CDR3. Germline CDR1 MNHEY, CDR2 SVGAGI. CDR3 amino acids: CASIPARGAGTEAFF. Written as DNA, the CDR3 is TGTGCCAGCATCCCCGCCCGGGGGGCGGGGACTGAAGCTTTCTTT.